The source of this T cell receptor (beta chain) is a study of blood T cell repertoires in COVID-19. On the study more broadly: Material from acute and convalescent COVID-19 was sourced from the United States, Italy and Spain. PBMCs, B-cell-depleted T cells, or T cells provided the cDNA or gDNA that made up the material.

The authors' processing: It was from reference gene primer amplification that nucleated cell counts were estimated. Measured with immunoSEQ multiplex PCR; TCRdb has only the in-frame clones, and not every one. V and J calls and clone size come straight from that table; D and trimming were deduced from the DNA. This repertoire shows 150,000 to 190,000 clones, roughly 72% found once; its top ten account for roughly 3.7%. V lost 4 bases, J lost 1 base, and 4 bases stayed unmatched. The CDR3 contains 15 residues. Per germline, CDR1 SGHNT and CDR2 YYREEE (reference sequence). The sequence was collected from a woman of 80 years or more with acute or convalescent COVID-19. Source material: peripheral blood. The chain is built from TRBV5-4 and TRBJ2-3; 9 nucleotides match TRBD2. The CDR3 reads CASSASGARTDTQYF. In nucleotides, the CDR3 is TGTGCCAGCAGCGCTAGCGGGGCCCGCACAGATACGCAGTATTTT.